The 17 T cell receptor beta chains given below trace back to one sample, sequenced in a study of blood T cell repertoires in COVID-19 (dated by TCRdb to about 2020). Receptors were amplified or captured by the immunoSEQ multiplex PCR assay. TCRdb took over this immuneACCESS table, retaining in-frame rearrangements with V and J assigned. Such tables are incomplete; in checked studies, under half of the missing clones stem from an unresolved V gene, and the remainder is unexplained. The sample table shows 270,000 or so clones, and 90% are seen once. The ten largest clonotypes hold 2.1% of the sample. Sequenced sample: peripheral blood. The receptors stem from a woman aged 55-69 years with COVID-19, enrolled during active disease.

The CDR3 loop is CATQRGGDEKLFF. The CDR3 coding sequence is TGTGCCACCCAAAGGGGAGGGGATGAAAAACTGTTTTTT. The V call is TRBV2, the J call TRBJ1-4; the D gene is possibly TRBD1 (5 bases). This CDR3 contains 13 residues. V dropped 10 bases and J dropped 6 bases, with 15 bases sitting between them. Germline V gives CDR1 SNHLY, CDR2 FYNNEI. Full variable domain (remainder filled in from reference TRBV2 and TRBJ1-4): EPEVTQTPSHQVTQMGQEVILRCVPISNHLYFYWYRQILGQKVEFLVSFYNNEISEKSEIFDDQFSVERPDGSNFTLKIRSTKLEDSAMYFCATQRGGDEKLFFGSGTQLSVL.

This chain joins TRBV25-1 and TRBJ1-2; D unresolved. Germline loops: CDR1 MGHDK, CDR2 SYGVNS. The ends were cut back, 8 bases at V and 4 bases at J, with 11 bases in the middle. The CDR3 runs 12 residues. The CDR3 protein is CASSDISYGYTF. The CDR3 coding sequence is TGTGCCAGCTCTGACATTAGCTATGGCTACACCTTC.

The chain employs TRBV19 and TRBJ1-5; D perhaps matches TRBD1 (6 bases). Germline V lookup: CDR1 LNHDA, CDR2 SQIVND (reference sequence). This CDR3 has 16 residues. Trimming stripped 1 base from V and 6 bases from J, with 16 bases between. The CDR3 sequence: CASSIGWGGLTQPQHF. Written as DNA, the CDR3 is TGTGCCAGTAGTATAGGGTGGGGGGGCTTAACTCAGCCCCAGCATTTT.

J is TRBJ1-2 and V is TRBV10-3; 7 positions agree with TRBD1. The CDR3 sequence is 16 residues long. Germline V lookup: CDR1 ENHRY, CDR2 SYGVKD. After removal of 6 bases from V and 4 bases from J, the junction contained 14 bases not matched to a gene. The CDR3 DNA reads TGTGCCATCAGCCCACCCCCGGGACAGAGCTTCTATGGCTACACCTTC. This translates into CAISPPPGQSFYGYTF.

The chain recombines TRBV5-5 with TRBJ2-7; D may be TRBD2 (5 bases). Germline V CDR1 and CDR2: SGHKS, YYEKEE (reference sequence). The CDR3 contains 14 residues. V lost 4 bases and J 3 bases, leaving 14 bases between the germline ends. The CDR3 nucleotides are TGTGCCAGCAGCCAAGGTCCGGGGAGCTACGAGCAGTACTTC. Translating gives CASSQGPGSYEQYF.

V is TRBV5-1 and J is TRBJ1-2, with TRBD1 matching 9 bases. The ends lost 3 bases at V and 5 bases at J; junction bases unmatched: 5. This CDR3 contains 14 residues. Germline assignment: CDR1 SGHRS and CDR2 YFSETQ. CDR3 protein: CASSSGTGNYGYTF. The CDR3 DNA sequence: TGCGCCAGCAGCTCCGGGACAGGGAATTATGGCTACACCTTC.

J is TRBJ1-1 and V is TRBV5-1; D may be TRBD1 (5 bases). Trimming left V 4 bases short and J 4 bases short, with 14 bases between. The CDR3 is 14 residues long. Per germline, CDR1 SGHRS and CDR2 YFSETQ. CDR3 in DNA: TGCGCCAGCAGCGTCAGGGAGGTCGGCACTGAAGCTTTCTTT. It encodes CASSVREVGTEAFF.

The chain is built from TRBV7-2 and TRBJ1-6; 7 bases line up with TRBD1. The CDR3 sequence is 16 residues long. The J segment lost 2 bases and the V segment lost 0 bases, leaving 1 base of the junction unmatched. Germline CDR1 SGHTA, CDR2 FQGNSA. CDR3 DNA: TGTGCCAGCAGCTTAGCCGGGACAGCCTATAATTCACCCCTCCACTTT. It is translated as CASSLAGTAYNSPLHF.

This clone was counted a single time. V is TRBV27 and J is TRBJ2-5; 7 nucleotides match TRBD1. From germline, CDR1 is MNHEY and CDR2 SMNVEV (reference sequence). With 6 bases clipped from V and 5 bases from J, the junction kept 6 bases outside the gene matches. The CDR3 runs to 13 residues. The CDR3 sequence is CASRDRVLETQYF. The CDR3, as DNA: TGTGCCAGCAGAGACAGGGTGTTGGAGACCCAGTACTTC.

V usage is TRBV7-9 and J usage is TRBJ1-1; TRBD1 might be the D (5 bases). The V end was cut by 4 bases, the J end by 4 bases, with 13 bases between. In germline, CDR1 is SEHNR, CDR2 FQNEAQ (reference sequence). CDR3 length: 14 residues. The CDR3 here is CASSSQGRGTEAFF. In DNA, the CDR3 is TGTGCCAGCAGCTCGCAGGGTAGGGGCACTGAAGCTTTCTTT.

V and J are TRBV9 and TRBJ1-2; D call uncertain. Germline V gene lookup returns CDR1 SGDLS and CDR2 YYNGEE. Trimming stripped 4 bases from V and 0 bases from J, with 13 bases between. The CDR3 is 15 residues long. Here the CDR3 DNA reads TGTGCCAGCAGCTTCTCCAGGATTACTAACTATGGCTACACCTTC. Residues: CASSFSRITNYGYTF.

The V call is TRBV9, the J call TRBJ1-1, with 7 bases lining up with TRBD1. The CDR3 is 14 amino acids. Trimming cost V 4 bases and J 4 bases; bases outside gene matches: 7. CDR1 and CDR2 from the germline V gene are SGDLS and YYNGEE. The CDR3 coding sequence is TGTGCCAGCAGCCTCAGGGGGTATGTCACTGAAGCTTTCTTT. Translating gives CASSLRGYVTEAFF.

Only a few counts were recorded for this clone. CDR3 sequence: CASRQGVGGYTF. The CDR3 nucleotides read TGTGCCAGCAGACAGGGTGTTGGGGGCTACACCTTC. The chain carries TRBV25-1 and TRBJ1-2, with TRBD1 as a possible D gene (6 bases). V lost 6 bases, J lost 8 bases, and 13 bases lay in between. This CDR3 comprises 12 residues. From germline, CDR1 is MGHDK and CDR2 SYGVNS.

The chain combines TRBV5-6 with TRBJ2-7, with D possibly being TRBD1 (6 bases). V dropped 5 bases and J dropped 4 bases, with 10 bases sitting between them. This CDR3 is 12 amino acids long. From germline, CDR1 is SGHDT and CDR2 YYEEEE. The CDR3, as DNA: TGTGCCAGCAGTACAGGGTCGTACGAGCAGTACTTC. This sequence encodes CASSTGSYEQYF.

This chain joins TRBV29-1 and TRBJ2-1; weak D call: TRBD1 (6 bases). Trimming took off 7 bases at V and 7 bases at J, with 20 bases between the two ends. Germline values: CDR1 SQVTM, CDR2 ANQGSEA. The CDR3 sequence is 14 residues long. The CDR3 loop reads CSASGHRALNEQFF. The CDR3 DNA reads as TGCAGCGCTTCAGGGCACAGGGCCCTTAATGAGCAGTTCTTC.

The CDR3 bases are TGTGCCAGCAGCGGAAGGACAGGGGACCGCAATCAGCCCCAGCATTTT. As protein: CASSGRTGDRNQPQHF. V and J are TRBV5-5 and TRBJ1-5; 9 bases align to TRBD1. The CDR3 spans 16 residues. Germline loops: CDR1 SGHKS, CDR2 YYEKEE (reference sequence). J gave up 2 bases and V 4 bases, and 7 bases lay outside the gene matches.

The chain couples TRBV18 to TRBJ2-1; TRBD1 might be the D (6 bases). Trimming pared 3 bases from V and 4 bases from J, leaving 13 bases between. CDR3 length equals 15 residues. Germline CDR1 and CDR2: KGHSH and LQKENI. The CDR3 protein is CASSPGTPPYNEQFF. Written as DNA, the CDR3 is TGTGCCAGCTCACCGGGGACACCACCGTACAATGAGCAGTTCTTC.